These 21 T cell receptor beta chains came from one sample sequenced in a study of control samples from healthy donors and cancer patients (dated by TCRdb to the early 2020s). Library creation used the immunoSEQ multiplex PCR assay. In its TCRdb copy, this immuneACCESS table keeps in-frame sequences only and misses some clones. Where compared with another copy, unresolved V genes explain less than half of these, and the others have no known cause. Recorded for this sample are some 110,000 clones; 88% of them occurred a single time. Over 2% of the sample belongs to the ten largest clones. Sequencing was done on a sample of blood. The origin of the receptors is a woman in her 70s in good health.

The J gene is TRBJ1-1, the V gene TRBV19; TRBD1 matches 10 bases. The ends lost 7 bases at V and 4 bases at J; junction bases unmatched: 9. The CDR3 extends over 15 amino acids. Germline V gives CDR1 LNHDA, CDR2 SQIVND (reference sequence). The CDR3 DNA reads TGTGCCAGTACCGAAAGAAGGACAGGGGGCACTGAAGCTTTCTTT. Protein: CASTERRTGGTEAFF.

The chain carries TRBV5-4 and TRBJ2-5; D is unresolved. The V gene's germline CDR1 is SGHNT and CDR2 YYREEE (reference sequence). The CDR3 runs 13 residues. The V and J ends lost 7 bases and 2 bases respectively, with 12 bases between them. This CDR3 reads CASRWATQETQYF. In nucleotides, the CDR3 is TGTGCCAGCCGTTGGGCGACTCAAGAGACCCAGTACTTC.

The genes are TRBV24-1 and TRBJ1-1, with D unclear. Germline-derived CDR1 and CDR2 are KGHDR and SFDVKD. Trimming stripped 7 bases from V and 5 bases from J, with 16 bases between. This CDR3 comprises 14 residues. In nucleotides, the CDR3 is TGTGCCACCAGGGAAAGCAAGGGTCGGACTGAAGCTTTCTTT. This gives the protein CATRESKGRTEAFF.

The chain links TRBV5-4 to TRBJ1-2; 7 bases line up with TRBD1. Germline V gives CDR1 SGHNT, CDR2 YYREEE (reference sequence). The V and J ends lost 8 bases and 7 bases, in that order; junction bases with no gene match: 11. This CDR3 contains 13 residues. The DNA of the CDR3 is TGTGCCAGTACAGGGGTCATTTCGGGTGGCTACACCTTC. Protein: CASTGVISGGYTF.

There are a few counts of this clone. The chain joins TRBV7-2 to TRBJ2-7, with D perhaps assigned TRBD1 or TRBD2 (6 bases each). V lost 7 bases, J lost 4 bases, and 23 bases lay in between. The germline gives CDR1 SGHTA, CDR2 FQGNSA. The CDR3 covers 16 residues. The CDR3 nucleotides are TGTGCCAGCAATCAGATCGGGGGCCCTAGTCATTACGAGCAGTACTTC. It is translated as CASNQIGGPSHYEQYF.

The V call is TRBV4-1, the J call TRBJ2-7; D is possibly TRBD2 (7 bases). Germline values: CDR1 MGHRA, CDR2 YSYEKL. V was cut by 1 base and J by 0 bases, with 19 bases left in between. This CDR3 spans 18 amino acids. The CDR3 nucleotides read TGCGCCAGCAGCCAAGCCGTGGGGTCGGCGGGGGCCTCCTACGAGCAGTACTTC. Its translation is CASSQAVGSAGASYEQYF.

This chain uses TRBV3-1 (or the pseudogene TRBV3-2) with TRBJ2-7; D not certain. The CDR3 length is 13 residues. The V end was cut by 1 base, the J end by 3 bases, with 7 bases between. The germline V gene encodes CDR1 LGHDT and CDR2 YNNKEL (reference sequence). The CDR3 DNA reads as TGTGCCAGCAGCCAAGTTTCCAGCTACGAGCAGTACTTC. It translates to CASSQVSSYEQYF.

The gene calls are TRBV7-2 and TRBJ2-3; TRBD2 matches 12 bases. There are 15 residues in the CDR3. Unmatched junction bases numbered 10, after V lost 8 bases and J lost 7 bases. Germline V lookup: CDR1 SGHTA, CDR2 FQGNSA. CDR3 sequence: CASQRSSGGAYTQYF. The CDR3 DNA reads as TGTGCCAGCCAACGATCTAGCGGGGGGGCTTATACGCAGTATTTT.

The chain uses TRBV10-3 and TRBJ1-2; 7 bases line up with TRBD1. The CDR3 contains 13 residues. Germline V gene data show CDR1 as ENHRY and CDR2 as SYGVKD. Trimming removed 2 bases from V and 8 bases from J; junction bases left unmatched: 5. CDR3 bases: TGTGCCATCAGTGAGGGGCAGGGGGACGGCTACACCTTC. Translation: CAISEGQGDGYTF.

V is TRBV9 and J is TRBJ2-1; tentative D call: TRBD1 (5 bases). The V gene lost 1 base and the J gene lost 6 bases, with 17 bases spanning the gap. The CDR3 is made up of 16 amino acids. Germline CDR1 and CDR2: SGDLS and YYNGEE. The CDR3 here is CASSVISGSHFNEQFF. In DNA form, the CDR3 reads TGTGCCAGCAGCGTAATTTCAGGGTCTCATTTCAATGAGCAGTTCTTC.

This clone has a handful of counts. This rearrangement joins TRBV5-8 to TRBJ2-7; 13 nucleotides align to TRBD2. This CDR3 is 16 amino acids long. The junction had 4 bases not matched to a gene; V was cut back by 3 bases and J by 1 base. Germline values: CDR1 SGHTS, CDR2 YDEGEE. The CDR3 DNA reads as TGTGCCAGCAGCTCCCGACTAGCGGGGGGATCCTACGAGCAGTACTTC. It is translated as CASSSRLAGGSYEQYF. The complete variable domain, with remaining parts taken from reference TRBV5-8 and TRBJ2-7, reads EAGVTQSPTHLIKTRGQQATLRCSPISGHTSVYWYQQALGLGLQFLLWYDEGEERNRGNFPPRFSGRQFPNYSSELNVNALELEDSALYLCASSSRLAGGSYEQYFGPGTRLTVT.

This clone was observed a single time. The V and J genes are TRBV7-8 and TRBJ1-2; 8 bases agree with TRBD1. The V gene end was trimmed by 5 bases and the J gene end by 6 bases; junction bases not matched to a gene: 8. This CDR3 is 14 amino acids long. CDR1 is SGHVS, CDR2 FQNEAQ, per germline. The CDR3 coding sequence is TGTGCCAGCAGCCCCCGGACAGGGAGTGATGGCTACACCTTC. Its translation: CASSPRTGSDGYTF.

This clone was observed a few times. The chain employs TRBV28 and TRBJ2-1; D might be TRBD2 (5 bases). CDR3 length equals 13 residues. Trimming removed 6 bases from V and 0 bases from J, with 6 bases in between. Germline V CDR1 and CDR2: MDHEN, SYDVKM. The CDR3 DNA follows: TGTGCCAGCAGAGGGAGCTCCTACAATGAGCAGTTCTTC. It translates to CASRGSSYNEQFF.

The V gene is TRBV5-5, the J gene TRBJ2-1, with D perhaps assigned TRBD1 or TRBD2 (6 bases each). V dropped 3 bases and J dropped 10 bases, with 14 bases sitting between them. Per the germline V gene, CDR1 is SGHKS and CDR2 is YYEKEE (reference sequence). CDR3 length: 13 amino acids. In DNA form, the CDR3 reads TGTGCCAGCAGCTCCCACAGGGCGGGGGAGCAGTTCTTC. Translating it yields CASSSHRAGEQFF. The variable domain in full, with the rest retrieved from reference TRBV5-5 and TRBJ2-1, is DAGVTQSPTHLIKTRGQQVTLRCSPISGHKSVSWYQQVLGQGPQFIFQYYEKEERGRGNFPDRFSARQFPNYSSELNVNALLLGDSALYLCASSSHRAGEQFFGPGTRLTVL.

The genes are TRBV29-1 and TRBJ2-2; D might be TRBD2 (7 bases). The V gene lost 5 bases and the J gene lost 5 bases, with 18 bases spanning the gap. Per the germline V gene, CDR1 is SQVTM and CDR2 is ANQGSEA. The CDR3 consists of 15 residues. CDR3 nucleotide sequence: TGCAGCGTTCAGACGGTCCGGGGGGCAACCGGGGAGCTGTTTTTT. It yields the protein CSVQTVRGATGELFF.

The chain links TRBV4-3 to TRBJ2-5; D not certain. The CDR3 covers 16 residues. Germline V lookup: CDR1 LGHNA, CDR2 YSLEER. V was cut by 0 bases and J by 4 bases, with 15 bases left in between. The CDR3: CASSQEVVSMGETQYF. CDR3 sequence (DNA): TGCGCCAGCAGCCAAGAAGTCGTCTCAATGGGAGAGACCCAGTACTTC.

The CDR3 DNA sequence: TGTGCCAGCAGTTCATCGGACGGCGGGGGCTACACCTTC. Protein product: CASSSSDGGGYTF. This chain connects TRBV6-5 to TRBJ1-2; D is ambiguous. Per the germline V gene, CDR1 is MNHEY and CDR2 is SVGAGI. The V gene lost 4 bases and the J gene lost 8 bases, with 14 bases spanning the gap. This CDR3 has 13 amino acids.

The chain is built from TRBV19 and TRBJ2-5; a weak D match, TRBD1 (6 bases). Germline V gene lookup returns CDR1 LNHDA and CDR2 SQIVND (reference sequence). V gave up 6 bases and J gave up 5 bases, with 13 bases separating them. The CDR3 extends over 13 amino acids. The CDR3 region has the DNA TGTGCCAGTAGATCACAGGGCCCTGAGACCCAGTACTTC. This gives the protein CASRSQGPETQYF.

This sequence joins TRBV27 and TRBJ2-1; D ambiguous. From germline, CDR1 is MNHEY and CDR2 SMNVEV (reference sequence). This CDR3 is built from 17 residues. Deletions cut 5 bases from V and 0 bases from J, with 17 bases between. CDR3 sequence reads: CASSAPGRADSYNEQFF. The CDR3 DNA sequence: TGTGCCAGCAGTGCCCCCGGAAGGGCAGACTCCTACAATGAGCAGTTCTTC.

This chain connects TRBV18 to TRBJ2-3; maybe TRBD2 (5 bases). CDR1 KGHSH and CDR2 LQKENI come from the germline V gene. The CDR3 has 15 amino acids. The ends were cut back, 3 bases at V and 2 bases at J, with 12 bases in the middle. DNA of the CDR3: TGTGCCAGCTCACCCCTAGCAGTAATCACAGATACGCAGTATTTT. This codes for CASSPLAVITDTQYF. Based on the CDR3 plus reference TRBV18 and TRBJ2-3, the full variable domain is NAGVMQNPRHLVRRRGQEARLRCSPMKGHSHVYWYRQLPEEGLKFMVYLQKENIIDESGMPKERFSAEFPKEGPSILRIQQVVRGDSAAYFCASSPLAVITDTQYFGPGTRLTVL.

This clone was seen a single time. The rearrangement joins TRBV7-2 to TRBJ1-1, with 7 nucleotides matching TRBD1. This CDR3 region has 13 residues. The ends lost 2 bases at V and 6 bases at J; junction bases unmatched: 3. The germline gives CDR1 SGHTA, CDR2 FQGNSA. CDR3 region: CASSLLRGAEAFF. The CDR3 DNA reads as TGTGCCAGCAGCTTACTCAGGGGGGCTGAAGCTTTCTTT.